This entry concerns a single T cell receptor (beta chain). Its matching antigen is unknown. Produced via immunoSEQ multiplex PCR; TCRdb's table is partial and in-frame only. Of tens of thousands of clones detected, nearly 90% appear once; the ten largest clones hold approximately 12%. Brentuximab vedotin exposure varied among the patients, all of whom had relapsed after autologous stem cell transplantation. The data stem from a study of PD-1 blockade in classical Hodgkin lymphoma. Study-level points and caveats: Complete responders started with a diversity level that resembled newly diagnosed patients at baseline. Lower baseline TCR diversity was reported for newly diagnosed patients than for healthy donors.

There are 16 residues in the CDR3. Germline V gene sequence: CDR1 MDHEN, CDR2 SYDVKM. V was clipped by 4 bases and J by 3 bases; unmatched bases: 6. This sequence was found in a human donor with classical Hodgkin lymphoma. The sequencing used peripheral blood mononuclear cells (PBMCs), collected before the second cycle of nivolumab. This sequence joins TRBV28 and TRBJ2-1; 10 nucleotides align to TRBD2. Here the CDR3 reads CASSSASGGIYNEQFF. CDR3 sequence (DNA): TGTGCCAGCAGTTCGGCTAGCGGGGGTATCTACAATGAGCAGTTCTTC.